Listed below are T cell receptor beta chains from one sample, sequenced in a study of cytomegalovirus exposure and HLA in healthy donors. Generated by immunoSEQ multiplex PCR, the TCRdb table keeps only in-frame clones and is missing some. The sample lists under 200,000 clones, roughly 80% occurring once. The sequenced material came from PBMCs. All receptors come from a woman aged 18-29 years in good health and CMV-seronegative. The CDR3 runs from the conserved cysteine through the conserved F or W. D genes are given only for firm matches. Clone size is shown for a subset of rows, as once, few, many or a class of expanded clone.

v_gene	j_gene	d_gene	abundance	CDR3aa	CDR3nt
TRBV27	TRBJ2-7	NA	NA	CASSFQGSYEQYF	TGTGCCAGCAGTTTCCAGGGCTCCTACGAGCAGTACTTC
TRBV12-5	TRBJ2-5	TRBD1	NA	CASGSGTARLQETQYF	TGTGCTAGTGGTTCTGGGACAGCCCGCCTACAAGAGACCCAGTACTTC
TRBV5-4	TRBJ2-7	TRBD2	NA	CASSDPSGRMYEQYF	TGTGCCAGCAGCGACCCTAGCGGCAGGATGTACGAGCAGTACTTC
TRBV28	TRBJ1-5	NA	NA	CASSFGRGSNQPQHF	TGTGCCAGCAGTTTTGGTAGGGGTAGCAATCAGCCCCAGCATTTT
TRBV7-2	TRBJ2-3	TRBD1	NA	CASSPGTGIDTQYF	TGTGCCAGCAGCCCCGGGACAGGGATAGATACGCAGTATTTT
TRBV21-1	TRBJ2-2	NA	few	CASSKARLQTYERGGAGELFF	TGTGCCAGCAGCAAAGCACGGCTCCAGACTTATGAGCGGGGGGGGGCCGGGGAGCTGTTTTTT
TRBV29-1	TRBJ2-1	TRBD2	once	CSVKAGTSYNEQFF	TGCAGCGTGAAAGCGGGAACCTCCTACAATGAGCAGTTCTTC
TRBV10-3	TRBJ2-2	TRBD2	NA	CAINMRETSDTGELFF	TGTGCCATCAATATGCGAGAGACTAGCGACACCGGGGAGCTGTTTTTT
TRBV5-8	TRBJ2-1	TRBD1	NA	CASSLYVKRGGLEQFF	TGTGCCAGCAGCTTGTATGTTAAGCGAGGGGGCCTTGAGCAGTTCTTC
TRBV5-8	TRBJ1-3	NA	NA	CASSLVSSGNTIYF	TGTGCCAGCAGCTTGGTTAGCTCTGGAAACACCATATATTTT
TRBV5-6	TRBJ2-3	TRBD2	NA	CASSLAAGDVSDTQYF	TGTGCCAGCAGCTTGGCTGCGGGAGACGTATCGGATACGCAGTATTTT
TRBV7-8	TRBJ2-3	NA	once	CASSFFEADTQYF	TGTGCCAGCAGCTTTTTCGAGGCAGATACGCAGTATTTT
TRBV4-3	TRBJ2-6	NA	NA	CASSQDLRVSLGANVLTF	TGCGCCAGCAGCCAAGATCTCAGGGTATCGCTCGGGGCCAACGTCCTGACTTTC
TRBV28	TRBJ2-1	TRBD2	NA	CVIGGSPYNEQFF	TGTGTGATCGGGGGGAGTCCCTACAATGAGCAGTTCTTC
TRBV9	TRBJ2-3	TRBD2	NA	CASSPRLAGGRFSQYF	TGTGCCAGCAGCCCGCGACTAGCGGGAGGGCGTTTTTCGCAGTATTTT
TRBV29-1	TRBJ1-3	TRBD1	NA	CSVRQGANGNTIYF	TGCAGCGTTAGACAGGGGGCTAACGGAAACACCATATATTTT
TRBV14	TRBJ2-7	NA	NA	CASSQEGGRWTYEQYF	TGTGCCAGCAGCCAAGAAGGGGGACGTTGGACCTACGAGCAGTACTTC
TRBV4-2	TRBJ2-3	NA	NA	CASSWAGPSTDTQYF	TGTGCCAGCAGTTGGGCAGGGCCAAGCACAGATACGCAGTATTTT
TRBV27	TRBJ2-1	NA	NA	CASSLGREQFF	TGTGCCAGCAGTTTGGGGCGTGAGCAGTTCTTC
TRBV10-1	TRBJ2-2	NA	NA	CASSESRGLNTGELFF	TGCGCCAGCAGTGAGAGTCGCGGGCTCAACACCGGGGAGCTGTTTTTT
TRBV4-2	TRBJ2-3	NA	NA	CASSQSRGSTDTQYF	TGTGCCAGCAGCCAGTCCCGGGGTAGCACAGATACGCAGTATTTT
TRBV2	TRBJ1-5	TRBD1	NA	CASSGDRDRDVSNQPQHF	TGTGCCAGCAGTGGGGACCGGGACAGAGACGTTAGCAATCAGCCCCAGCATTTT
TRBV19	TRBJ1-1	TRBD1	few	CASSTRQGANTEAFF	TGTGCCAGTAGTACCCGACAGGGGGCGAACACTGAAGCTTTCTTT
TRBV6-1	TRBJ1-5	NA	NA	CASSETDRSQNQPQHF	TGTGCCAGCAGTGAAACCGACAGGTCCCAAAATCAGCCCCAGCATTTT
TRBV27	TRBJ1-1	NA	NA	CASRRSGMNTEAFF	TGTGCCAGCAGGAGGTCGGGGATGAACACTGAAGCTTTCTTT
TRBV28	TRBJ2-5	TRBD1	NA	CASSPWQGAQETQYF	TGTGCCAGCAGTCCATGGCAGGGGGCGCAAGAGACCCAGTACTTC
TRBV27	TRBJ1-2	NA	NA	CASRLSAGAYYGYTF	TGTGCCAGCAGGTTGTCGGCAGGGGCGTACTATGGCTACACCTTC
TRBV5-1	TRBJ2-7	TRBD1	NA	CASSVGAGTGGWEQYF	TGCGCCAGCAGCGTAGGAGCCGGGACAGGGGGGTGGGAGCAGTACTTC
TRBV7-2	TRBJ2-1	NA	NA	CASRGDNEQFF	TGTGCCAGCAGAGGGGACAATGAGCAGTTCTTC
TRBV5-5	TRBJ1-3	NA	once	CASSLAADHLWNTIYF	TGTGCCAGCAGCTTGGCGGCGGATCACCTCTGGAACACCATATATTTT
TRBV9	TRBJ2-7	NA	NA	CASSPNLKPTYEQYF	TGTGCCAGCAGCCCCAACCTTAAGCCAACCTACGAGCAGTACTTC
TRBV9	TRBJ2-5	NA	NA	CASSVPHTKQETQYF	TGTGCCAGCAGCGTCCCCCATACTAAACAAGAGACCCAGTACTTC
TRBV28	TRBJ1-2	NA	NA	CASSSLVEDGYTF	TGTGCCAGCAGTTCCCTTGTGGAGGATGGCTACACCTTC
TRBV27	TRBJ1-2	TRBD1	NA	CASSAIPMDREIKLYGYTF	TGTGCCAGCAGTGCCATCCCCATGGACAGGGAAATCAAACTCTATGGCTACACCTTC
TRBV28	TRBJ2-1	TRBD2	NA	CASSRLAGGEDEQFF	TGTGCCAGCAGTCGACTAGCGGGGGGGGAAGATGAGCAGTTCTTC
TRBV28	TRBJ1-1	NA	NA	CASWVRGRVINTEAFF	TGTGCCAGCTGGGTGCGAGGCAGGGTAATCAACACTGAAGCTTTCTTT
TRBV6-1	TRBJ2-3	NA	NA	CASSEAGVHWPDTQYF	TGTGCCAGCAGTGAAGCCGGGGTTCATTGGCCAGATACGCAGTATTTT
TRBV19	TRBJ2-7	TRBD2	NA	CASSVTSGSYYEQYF	TGTGCCAGTAGTGTTACTAGCGGGAGCTACTACGAGCAGTACTTC
TRBV5-8	TRBJ2-1	NA	NA	CASSLGLAADSYNEQFF	TGTGCCAGCAGCTTGGGCTTAGCGGCCGACTCCTACAATGAGCAGTTCTTC
TRBV6-5	TRBJ2-7	NA	once	CASSRVGNYEQYF	TGTGCCAGCAGCCGGGTAGGTAACTACGAGCAGTACTTC
TRBV19	TRBJ2-7	TRBD1	once	CASAGQGSAYEQYF	TGTGCCAGTGCCGGACAGGGAAGCGCCTACGAGCAGTACTTC